The entry below gives a single T cell receptor beta chain sequence along with its context. CDR1 and CDR2 (germline): MNHNS, SASEGT. V lost 6 bases, J lost 7 bases, and 15 bases lay in between. The CDR3 contains 14 residues. Measured with immunoSEQ multiplex PCR; TCRdb has only the in-frame clones, and not every one. This table has tens of thousands of clones, around 90% appearing once. These data are taken from a study of T cell changes during pregnancy in multiple sclerosis. The specimen was peripheral blood, collected before pregnancy. The source of this sequence is a female donor with multiple sclerosis, enrolled in a pregnancy study. This rearrangement joins TRBV6-1 to TRBJ1-4, with D maybe TRBD1 (5 bases). This CDR3 reads CASSHPGMFEKLFF. As DNA, the CDR3 is TGTGCCAGCAGCCATCCAGGGATGTTTGAAAAACTGTTTTTT.